These T cell receptor beta chains were read from a single sample in a study of shared clonotypes between healthy human individuals. The method was immunoSEQ multiplex PCR; TCRdb's version includes in-frame clones alone and lacks a portion of them. This sample carries approximately 700,000 clones, roughly 73% of them seen once, and the ten largest clones take around 2%. The specimen was memory CD4+ T cells sorted from blood. These receptors all stem from a woman aged 30 to 39 in good health. Both conserved end residues are part of each CDR3. A D gene is named only where the DNA matches it firmly. Size tells how often a clone was seen (once, few, many) or the class of an expanded clone, and some rows leave it out.

d_gene	abundance	v_gene	j_gene	CDR3nt	CDR3aa
NA	NA	TRBV10-1	TRBJ2-1	TGCGCCAGCAGTGCGGGCGGCTCCTACAATGAGCAGTTCTTC	CASSAGGSYNEQFF
TRBD2	NA	TRBV29-1	TRBJ2-5	TGCAGCGTTGGGCTAGCGGGAGGTGAGGAGACCCAGTACTTC	CSVGLAGGEETQYF
NA	once	TRBV5-1	TRBJ2-7	TGCGCCAGCAGCCCGGACCTCTACGAGCAGTACTTC	CASSPDLYEQYF
NA	NA	TRBV11-2	TRBJ2-7	TGTGCCAGCAGCTTAGGTGGAGGGGGCGCGTACGAGCAGTACTTC	CASSLGGGGAYEQYF
TRBD1	once	TRBV10-3	TRBJ2-5	TGTGCCATCAGGGGGACAGGGGTGGGACAAGAGACCCAGTACTTC	CAIRGTGVGQETQYF
NA	once	TRBV28	TRBJ2-1	TGTGCCAGCAGTTTATGGGGGGGCTCCTACAATGAGCAGTTCTTC	CASSLWGGSYNEQFF
NA	NA	TRBV7-9	TRBJ1-2	TGTGCCAGCAGCCCAAATGGGGGGGCGTTTGCCCATGGCTACACCTTC	CASSPNGGAFAHGYTF
NA	NA	TRBV25-1	TRBJ1-5	TGTGCCAGCAGTCCGGCCGGGGCCAGTCAGCCCCAGCATTTT	CASSPAGASQPQHF
NA	NA	TRBV28	TRBJ2-5	TGTGCCAGCAGTTTAGGCTCGGCGTATAGGGAGACCCAGTACTTC	CASSLGSAYRETQYF
NA	NA	TRBV23-1	TRBJ1-5	TGCGCCAGCAGTCGAGGCAGGGAGGGACCTAGCAATCAGCCCCAGCATTTT	CASSRGREGPSNQPQHF
NA	NA	TRBV7-8	TRBJ2-5	TGTGCCAGCAGCTTAGACAGGATAAGCCGAGAGACCCAGTACTTC	CASSLDRISRETQYF
NA	NA	TRBV25-1	TRBJ2-2	TGTGCCAGCAGTGAATACGGTCCCGGGGAGCTGTTTTTT	CASSEYGPGELFF
NA	NA	TRBV7-9	TRBJ1-5	TGTGCCAGCAGCTGGGTGGGGGATCAGCCCCAGCATTTT	CASSWVGDQPQHF
NA	NA	TRBV4-1	TRBJ2-7	TGCGCCAGCAGCCACGGTTCGGGAAACGAGCAGTACTTC	CASSHGSGNEQYF
TRBD2	NA	TRBV30	TRBJ2-7	TGTGCCTGGAGTCCCCTAGCGGGAGTTTACGAGCAGTACTTC	CAWSPLAGVYEQYF
TRBD2	NA	TRBV4-1	TRBJ2-1	TGCGCCAGCAGCCAAGGGCGGCCTAGCGGGAGTCGGGATGAGCAGTTCTTC	CASSQGRPSGSRDEQFF
TRBD1	NA	TRBV5-8	TRBJ2-7	TGTGCCAGCAGCAACCGGGACAGGGGGTCCGAGCAGTACTTC	CASSNRDRGSEQYF
NA	once	TRBV28	TRBJ2-7	TGTGCCAGCAGTTTGCGACCTAGCAATGCCTACGAGCAGTACTTC	CASSLRPSNAYEQYF
NA	NA	TRBV7-3	TRBJ2-2	TGTGCCAGCAGCCAGGACCCGAACACCGGGGAGCTGTTTTTT	CASSQDPNTGELFF
NA	NA	TRBV28	TRBJ2-1	TGTGCCAGCAGTAGCACAGGTAACTACAATGAGCAGTTCTTC	CASSSTGNYNEQFF
TRBD1	NA	TRBV5-1	TRBJ1-1	TGCGCCAGCAGGGGACAGGAAAACACTGAAGCTTTCTTT	CASRGQENTEAFF
TRBD1	once	TRBV9	TRBJ1-3	TGTGCCAGCAGCGTAGCGGGACAGCTGGGAAACACCATATATTTT	CASSVAGQLGNTIYF
NA	once	TRBV29-1	TRBJ2-2	TGCAGCGTTGAGGAGAACACCGGGGAGCTGTTTTTT	CSVEENTGELFF
NA	NA	TRBV5-1	TRBJ1-4	TGCGCCAGCAGCTTGGGTTCTGAAGAAAAACTGTTTTTT	CASSLGSEEKLFF
TRBD1	NA	TRBV11-2	TRBJ2-2	TGTGCCAGCAGATTCTTAAGGGGGCGACGCACCGGGGAGCTGTTTTTT	CASRFLRGRRTGELFF
TRBD2	NA	TRBV28	TRBJ2-7	TGTGCCAGTCAACTAGCGGGAGAATCCTACGAGCAGTACTTC	CASQLAGESYEQYF
TRBD1	NA	TRBV28	TRBJ1-2	TGTGCCACACAATCCGGACAGGGATCCTATGGCTACACCTTC	CATQSGQGSYGYTF
NA	NA	TRBV5-6	TRBJ2-5	TGTGCCAGCAGCTTGGGGGGATCGGCCCCCCCGGAGACCCAGTACTTC	CASSLGGSAPPETQYF
NA	NA	TRBV10-2	TRBJ2-3	TGCGCCAGCACGGCTACCTTCTCGTCAGATACGCAGTATTTT	CASTATFSSDTQYF
TRBD2	few	TRBV5-1	TRBJ2-7	TGCGCCAGCAGCTTGGCCGGGACTAGTCGGTACGAGCAGTACTTC	CASSLAGTSRYEQYF
TRBD1	NA	TRBV7-2	TRBJ1-4	TGTGCCAGCAGCCCAAGGACAGGGGGGAGGCGGGAAAAACTGTTTTTT	CASSPRTGGRREKLFF
TRBD1	NA	TRBV28	TRBJ1-4	TGTGCCAGCAGTACCCGACAGGGACGTAGTGAAAAACTGTTTTTT	CASSTRQGRSEKLFF
NA	NA	TRBV27	TRBJ2-3	TGTGCCAGCAGACGGGACGCGAGCACAGATACGCAGTATTTT	CASRRDASTDTQYF
TRBD1	NA	TRBV6-1	TRBJ1-1	TGTGCCAGCAGTGAAGCTTTGGGACAGGGGGTGAACACTGAAGCTTTCTTT	CASSEALGQGVNTEAFF
NA	few	TRBV30	TRBJ2-7	TGTGCCTACCGAGGCGGGTATGATGGCGAGCAGTACTTC	CAYRGGYDGEQYF
NA	NA	TRBV15	TRBJ2-1	TGTGCCACCAGCGTAGGGTGGCGGGGGCGCGGTGAGCAGTTCTTC	CATSVGWRGRGEQFF
TRBD2	NA	TRBV29-1	TRBJ2-5	TGCAGCGTTGTGTTAGCGGGGAACCAAGAGACCCAGTACTTC	CSVVLAGNQETQYF
NA	NA	TRBV5-4	TRBJ2-1	TGTGCCAGCAGCAATAGCGGTGGGGGGAATGAGCAGTTCTTC	CASSNSGGGNEQFF
TRBD1	NA	TRBV2	TRBJ1-2	TGTGCCAGCAGTGAGGGGCGACAGGGGCGGGGAGGTGGCTACACCTTC	CASSEGRQGRGGGYTF
TRBD1	NA	TRBV10-1	TRBJ2-7	TGCGCCAGCAGCGAACCGGGGACAGGTAAATACGAGCAGTACTTC	CASSEPGTGKYEQYF
NA	NA	TRBV20-1	TRBJ2-7	TGCAGTGTCACGGACCGGTACGAGCAGTACTTC	CSVTDRYEQYF
TRBD1	NA	TRBV28	TRBJ1-2	TGTGCCAGCAGTTTACCAGCCCAGGGGGGCTATGGCTACACCTTC	CASSLPAQGGYGYTF
NA	NA	TRBV6-5	TRBJ1-2	TGTGCCAGCAGTTACGGGTGGGCCTATGGCTACACCTTC	CASSYGWAYGYTF
NA	many	TRBV14	TRBJ1-1	TGTGCCAGCAGCCAAGATGGAGGAATTGAAGCTTTCTTT	CASSQDGGIEAFF
NA	NA	TRBV29-1	TRBJ2-4	TGCAGCGTCCAACCCGCAAGGAACAGGGCAAACATTCAGTACTTC	CSVQPARNRANIQYF
TRBD1	NA	TRBV5-1	TRBJ1-1	TGCGCCAGCAGCCCGGAGGGGGCTAGTACTGAAGCTTTCTTT	CASSPEGASTEAFF
NA	NA	TRBV25-1	TRBJ2-1	TGTGCCAGCAGCAGAAACAATGAGCAGTTCTTC	CASSRNNEQFF
NA	NA	TRBV10-1	TRBJ1-1	TGCGCCAGCAGTGAGTCGATGGCGAACACTGAAGCTTTCTTT	CASSESMANTEAFF
NA	NA	TRBV6-1	TRBJ2-4	TGTGCCAGCAGTGAATGGGTTATGGGCATTCAGTACTTC	CASSEWVMGIQYF
NA	NA	TRBV11-2	TRBJ2-1	TGTGCCAGCAGCCTGGGCTGGCGGGACAATGAGCAGTTCTTC	CASSLGWRDNEQFF
TRBD2	NA	TRBV11-2	TRBJ2-5	TGTGCCAGCAGCTTATGGGGGGGTTCGGAACAAGAGACCCAGTACTTC	CASSLWGGSEQETQYF